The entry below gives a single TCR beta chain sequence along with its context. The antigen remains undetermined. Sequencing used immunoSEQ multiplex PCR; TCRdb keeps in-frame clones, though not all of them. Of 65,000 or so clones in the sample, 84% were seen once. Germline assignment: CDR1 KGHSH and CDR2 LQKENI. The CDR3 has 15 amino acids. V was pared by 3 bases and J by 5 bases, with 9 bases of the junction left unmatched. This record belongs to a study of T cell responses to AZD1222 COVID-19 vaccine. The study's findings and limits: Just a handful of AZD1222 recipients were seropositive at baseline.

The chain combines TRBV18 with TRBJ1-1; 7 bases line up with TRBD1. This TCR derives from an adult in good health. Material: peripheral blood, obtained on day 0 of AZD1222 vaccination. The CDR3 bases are TGTGCCAGCTCACCGAGAGAGGGGGCAAGAACTGAAGCTTTCTTT. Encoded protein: CASSPREGARTEAFF.